A selection of T cell receptor beta chains follows, all from one sample in a study of blood T cell repertoires in COVID-19. Using immunoSEQ multiplex PCR, the repertoire was profiled, and TCRdb retains in-frame clones only, with some absent. The data hold about 270,000 clones, with 80% to 90% observed a single time. Sequenced material: PBMCs or T cells enriched from blood (not recorded which). The receptors derive from a woman in her thirties with acute COVID-19. CDR3s include the opening cysteine and the closing phenylalanine or tryptophan. A D gene is named only where the DNA matches it firmly. The size of a clone is reported for some rows only, either as once, few or many, or as a class for expanded clones.

D	J	V	size	CDR3	DNA
NA	TRBJ2-1	TRBV5-1	NA	CASSLGRGFYNEQFF	TGCGCCAGCAGCTTGGGTAGGGGCTTTTACAATGAGCAGTTCTTC
NA	TRBJ2-7	TRBV21-1	NA	CASSTSAVPEQYF	TGTGCCAGCAGCACTAGCGCAGTGCCCGAGCAGTACTTC
NA	TRBJ1-2	TRBV4-2	once	CASSLPPSQGDLSGGYTF	TGTGCCAGCAGCCTCCCCCCCTCCCAGGGCGACCTTTCCGGTGGCTACACCTTC
NA	TRBJ2-3	TRBV30	NA	CAWRRFGGATDTQYF	TGTGCCTGGAGACGGTTCGGGGGAGCCACAGATACGCAGTATTTT
TRBD2	TRBJ2-7	TRBV5-4	NA	CASSPRLAGGPSYEQYF	TGTGCCAGCAGCCCACGACTAGCGGGAGGGCCCTCCTACGAGCAGTACTTC
NA	TRBJ2-7	TRBV4-1	NA	CASSQDPGGTYEQYF	TGCGCCAGCAGCCAAGATCCAGGGGGGACCTACGAGCAGTACTTC
NA	TRBJ1-5	TRBV5-6	NA	CASSWGQLGGNQPQHF	TGTGCCAGCAGCTGGGGGCAGTTGGGTGGCAATCAGCCCCAGCATTTT
NA	TRBJ2-2	TRBV11-2	NA	CASSFYFAEDTGELFF	TGTGCCAGCAGCTTTTATTTTGCAGAGGACACCGGGGAGCTGTTTTTT
NA	TRBJ2-7	TRBV7-9	NA	CASSLPQGSGSSYEQYF	TGTGCCAGCAGCTTACCCCAAGGGTCGGGGAGCTCCTACGAGCAGTACTTC
NA	TRBJ2-5	TRBV19	once	CASSPIWTEQETQYF	TGTGCCAGTAGTCCTATATGGACTGAACAAGAGACCCAGTACTTC
NA	TRBJ1-3	TRBV5-1	few	CASSLGARITSGNTIYF	TGCGCCAGCAGCTTGGGGGCAAGGATTACTTCTGGAAACACCATATATTTT
NA	TRBJ1-2	TRBV13	NA	CASSFGDRPNYGYTF	TGTGCCAGCAGCTTCGGCGACAGACCGAACTATGGCTACACCTTC
NA	TRBJ2-7	TRBV7-5	NA	CVRSLVGEGLADYEQYF	TGTGTCAGAAGCTTAGTTGGAGAGGGACTAGCGGACTACGAGCAGTACTTC
TRBD1	TRBJ2-7	TRBV5-8	NA	CASSLYGTDFSYEQYF	TGTGCCAGCAGCTTGTACGGGACAGACTTCTCCTACGAGCAGTACTTC
NA	TRBJ1-1	TRBV6-6	once	CASSYEKTEAFF	TGTGCCAGCAGTTACGAGAAGACTGAAGCTTTCTTT
NA	TRBJ1-2	TRBV2	NA	CASRGAGKNGYTF	TGTGCCAGCAGGGGGGCAGGGAAGAATGGCTACACCTTC
NA	TRBJ2-7	TRBV5-1	NA	CASSPRQDPYEQYF	TGCGCCAGCAGCCCAAGACAGGACCCCTACGAGCAGTACTTC
TRBD1	TRBJ2-1	TRBV5-1	NA	CASTPAGGYNEQFF	TGCGCCAGCACTCCTGCAGGGGGCTACAATGAGCAGTTCTTC
TRBD1	TRBJ1-1	TRBV3-1/TRBV3-2	NA	CASSQDFWGTGTANTEAFF	TGTGCCAGCAGCCAAGATTTTTGGGGCACCGGGACAGCCAACACTGAAGCTTTCTTT
TRBD2	TRBJ2-1	TRBV10-3	NA	CAISPVAGYNEQFF	TGTGCCATCAGCCCCGTAGCGGGGTACAATGAGCAGTTCTTC
NA	TRBJ1-3	TRBV3-1/TRBV3-2	NA	CASSPTGSGNTIYF	TGTGCCAGCAGTCCGACAGGCTCTGGAAACACCATATATTTT
NA	TRBJ1-1	TRBV7-9	NA	CASSPIGELNTEAFF	TGTGCCAGCAGCCCGATCGGGGAATTGAACACTGAAGCTTTCTTT
TRBD1	TRBJ1-6	TRBV27	NA	CASRILDRVDRSHNSPLHF	TGTGCCAGCAGAATACTGGACAGGGTAGATAGAAGCCATAATTCACCCCTCCACTTT
TRBD2	TRBJ2-7	TRBV28	once	CASSSGLAGDF	TGTGCCAGCAGTTCGGGACTAGCGGGAGACTTC
TRBD1	TRBJ1-2	TRBV9	NA	CASRDGQGGGYTF	TGTGCCAGCAGGGACGGACAGGGAGGCGGCTACACCTTC
TRBD2	TRBJ2-1	TRBV7-9	NA	CASSLGTSGTQFF	TGTGCCAGCAGCTTAGGGACTAGCGGGACGCAGTTCTTC